This TCR beta chain was identified in a study of blood T cell repertoires in COVID-19. J gave up 5 bases and V 5 bases, and 11 bases lay outside the gene matches. The germline V gene has CDR1 SGHNT and CDR2 YYREEE (reference sequence). The CDR3 is made up of 15 amino acids. The data were produced by immunoSEQ multiplex PCR, yet TCRdb's version contains in-frame clones alone and is incomplete. Of roughly 64,000 clones detected, around 73% appear once; the ten largest clones hold 13% to 15%. The origin of this receptor is a man aged 60-69 years with COVID-19, enrolled during active disease. The specimen was peripheral blood. This chain uses TRBV5-4 with TRBJ2-7, with 9 bases matching TRBD1. This chain's CDR3 is CASRARDREPNEQYF. In nucleotides, the CDR3 is TGTGCCAGCAGAGCCCGGGACAGGGAGCCCAACGAGCAGTACTTC.